Listed below are T cell receptor beta chains from one sample, sequenced in a study of cytomegalovirus exposure and HLA in healthy donors. The table came from immunoSEQ multiplex PCR; TCRdb's copy has only in-frame clones and leaves some out. There are 95,000 to 150,000 clones in the sample; 72% occur only once, and less than 4.5% lies in the top ten. Input material: PBMCs. These receptor sequences come from a man under 40 in good health and CMV-seronegative. Each CDR3 is given with its conserved first and last residue. The listing skips clone size in some rows; elsewhere it reads once, few, many or a size class.

J gene | clone size | V gene | CDR3 protein
TRBJ2-7 | NA | TRBV7-6 | CASSLAGSYEQYF
TRBJ2-1 | NA | TRBV5-6 | CASRYGGGTPGNEQFF
TRBJ2-7 | once | TRBV11-3 | CATQGKRPPSPREQYF
TRBJ2-7 | NA | TRBV7-9 | CASSALRGPHEQYF
TRBJ2-3 | few | TRBV4-2 | CASSQPRDSYQISSTDTQYF
TRBJ1-2 | NA | TRBV10-3 | CAISQRTDSVNYGYTF
TRBJ2-7 | NA | TRBV6-6 | CASRIRQGARYEQYF
TRBJ2-5 | NA | TRBV4-1 | CASSQWGPTQYF
TRBJ2-6 | NA | TRBV5-1 | CASSTGTGRSGANVLTF
TRBJ1-5 | few | TRBV4-3 | CASSQSRGGNQPQHF
TRBJ1-4 | once | TRBV6-6 | CASSNPTNEKLFF
TRBJ1-2 | NA | TRBV4-1 | CASSQDNRVYGYTF
TRBJ2-7 | once | TRBV11-3 | CASSFQSTYEQYF
TRBJ1-5 | NA | TRBV4-2 | CASSPPGAALALQHF
TRBJ1-5 | NA | TRBV30 | CAWSRGEINPQHF
TRBJ2-5 | NA | TRBV28 | CASSYRPETQYF